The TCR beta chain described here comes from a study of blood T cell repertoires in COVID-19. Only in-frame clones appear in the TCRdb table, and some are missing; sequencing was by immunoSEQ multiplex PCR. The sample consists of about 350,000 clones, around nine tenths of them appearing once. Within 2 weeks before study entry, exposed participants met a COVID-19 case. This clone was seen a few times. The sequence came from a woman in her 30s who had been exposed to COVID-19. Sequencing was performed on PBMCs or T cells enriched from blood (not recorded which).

The CDR3 reads CASSSASGTIQPQHF. Written as DNA, the CDR3 is TGTGCCAGCAGTTCAGCCTCCGGGACTATTCAGCCCCAGCATTTT. V usage is TRBV28 and J usage is TRBJ1-5; TRBD1 is a possible D gene (5 bases). Trimming left V 4 bases short and J 6 bases short, with 16 bases between. The CDR3 runs to 15 residues. In germline, CDR1 is MDHEN, CDR2 SYDVKM.